This TCR beta chain appears in the sequencing data of a study of cytotoxic CD8 clonotypes in ibrutinib-treated CLL. At the level of the study: The study recorded mean values of 255,043 productive templates and 80,000 to 100,000 productive rearrangements per sample. Whole-study findings and limits: Clonality was higher at baseline than in age-matched healthy donors and tracked circulating CD8+ T-cell counts. Clonality was elevated at ibrutinib response and had returned toward baseline at progression.

This clone came up a few times. What it binds is unknown. The CDR3 extends over 13 amino acids. The V end lost 1 base, the J end lost 4 bases, and 5 bases lay between the germline ends. Germline loops: CDR1 LNHDA, CDR2 SQIVND (reference sequence). Here immunoSEQ multiplex PCR was the method, and the copy in TCRdb shows in-frame clones only, minus some. Of some 160,000 clones listed, more than 75% are singletons. The sequence was collected from a human donor with chronic lymphocytic leukemia. J is TRBJ1-5 and V is TRBV19; unclear D gene. The source was PBMCs, collected after 12 months of ibrutinib treatment. This chain's CDR3 is CASSIGMNQPQHF. DNA of the CDR3: TGTGCCAGTAGTATAGGGATGAATCAGCCCCAGCATTTT.